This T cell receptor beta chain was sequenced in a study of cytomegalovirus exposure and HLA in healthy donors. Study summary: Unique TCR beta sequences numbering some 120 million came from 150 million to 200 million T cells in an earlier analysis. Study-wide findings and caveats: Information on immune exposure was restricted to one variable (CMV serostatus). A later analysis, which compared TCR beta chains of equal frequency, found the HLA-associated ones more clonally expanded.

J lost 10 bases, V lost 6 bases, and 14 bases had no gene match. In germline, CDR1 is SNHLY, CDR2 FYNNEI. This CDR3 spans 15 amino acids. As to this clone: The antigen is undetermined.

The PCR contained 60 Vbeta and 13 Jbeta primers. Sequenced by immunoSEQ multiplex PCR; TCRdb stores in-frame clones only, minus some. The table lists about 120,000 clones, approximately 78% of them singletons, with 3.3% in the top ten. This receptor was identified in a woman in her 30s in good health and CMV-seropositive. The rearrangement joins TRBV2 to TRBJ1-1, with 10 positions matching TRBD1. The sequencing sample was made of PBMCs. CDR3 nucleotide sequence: TGTGCCAGCAGCCAGGTCAGGGGGACAGGGGTCTCAGCTTTCTTT. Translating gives CASSQVRGTGVSAFF.